The T cell receptor beta chain under discussion was sequenced for a study of shared clonotypes between healthy human individuals. Assay: immunoSEQ multiplex PCR; the TCRdb copy retains only in-frame clones and omits some. In the table there are roughly 1 million clones, roughly 75% of which are singletons. CDR3 length: 14 residues. Germline-derived CDR1 and CDR2 are SGHRS and YFSETQ. The V segment lost 4 bases and the J segment 5 bases; nucleotides outside the gene matches: 3. The TCR sequence derives from a man in his late teens or twenties in good health. Sequencing input: memory CD4+ T cells sorted from blood. Documented subset: CD45RA-negative fraction. The V call is TRBV5-1, the J call TRBJ1-4; 9 nucleotides agree with TRBD1. The CDR3 nucleotides read TGCGCCAGCAGCGTCGGGACAGGGAATGAAAAACTGTTTTTT. This sequence encodes CASSVGTGNEKLFF.